The T cell receptor beta chain under discussion was sequenced for a study of blood T cells in healthy people across ages. It was with a sample-barcoded 5' primer and a J-beta primer mix that a second PCR of roughly 6 to 12 cycles was run. Using its own MiXCR run on the 5' RACE reads, TCRdb lists one record per CDR3 protein. The table shows fewer than 900,000 distinct CDR3 sequences, with roughly 43% occurring only once. V shed 6 bases and J shed 0 bases, with 10 bases lying between them. This CDR3 has 13 amino acids. CDR1 and CDR2 (germline): SGHRS, YFSETQ. The chain is built from TRBV5-1 and TRBJ2-7; weak D call: TRBD1 (6 bases). The sequence was obtained from a woman aged 60-75 years in good health. Sample: blood. The CDR3: CASTRDNSYEQYF. CDR3 coding DNA: TGCGCCAGCACCCGGGACAACTCCTACGAGCAGTACTTC.